The 28 T cell receptor beta chains below come from one sample, sequenced in a study of early T cells in non-severe SARS-CoV-2 infection (dated by TCRdb to 2020 to 2022). Library method: 5' RACE. TCRdb lists the instrument as NextSeq 500. Using fastp trimming at Q25 and MiXCR clonotype assembly, TCRdb reanalyzed the public sequencing data and kept in-frame beta chains. Rows merge per CDR3 protein into single entries with the most common DNA and genes. For this sample the table gives tens of thousands of distinct CDR3 sequences, of which approximately 6% were detected only once. In total, the top ten clones hold 7.8% of the sample. Input material: whole blood. Receptor source: an adult who was a healthcare worker with PCR-confirmed SARS-CoV-2 infection or an uninfected control (not recorded which).

The rearrangement joins TRBV30 to TRBJ1-4; D is possibly TRBD1 (5 bases). Germline V gene data show CDR1 as GTSNPN and CDR2 as SVGIG (reference sequence). The CDR3 is 14 residues long. Trimming removed 2 bases from V and 12 bases from J, with 19 bases in between. CDR3 in amino acids: CAWSRHGQLLQLFF. For the CDR3, the DNA is TGTGCCTGGAGTCGCCACGGACAACTTTTGCAACTGTTTTTT.

This clonotype was seen ten or more times. J is TRBJ1-6 and V is TRBV30; no clear D gene. Trimming stripped 8 bases from V and 0 bases from J, with 14 bases between. Germline V gene sequence: CDR1 GTSNPN, CDR2 SVGIG (reference sequence). The CDR3 totals 15 residues. As DNA, the CDR3 is TGTGCCGGGAACTACATGAGCTCCTATAATTCACCCCTCCACTTT. Protein sequence: CAGNYMSSYNSPLHF.

This clonotype was seen more than once but under ten times. V gene TRBV9 combines with J gene TRBJ2-3; D gene ambiguous. Germline assignment: CDR1 SGDLS and CDR2 YYNGEE. V lost 4 bases and J lost 5, with 20 bases in between. The CDR3 spans 16 residues. CDR3 sequence reads: CASSSSGESPRDTQYF. The DNA of the CDR3 is TGTGCCAGCAGCTCCTCGGGCGAGTCTCCCCGAGATACGCAGTATTTT.

CDR3 protein: CASSQDAIGYTF. CDR3 sequence (DNA): TGTGCCAGCAGCCAAGATGCAATCGGCTACACCTTC. The genes are TRBV14 and TRBJ1-2; no firm D call. The germline V gene encodes CDR1 SGHDN and CDR2 FVKESK. V was shortened by 0 bases and J by 8 bases, with 7 bases between the two germline ends. The CDR3 is made up of 12 amino acids. Supplemented by reference TRBV14 and TRBJ1-2, the full variable domain reads EAGVTQFPSHSVIEKGQTVTLRCDPISGHDNLYWYRRVMGKEIKFLLHFVKESKQDESGMPNNRFLAERTGGTYSTLKVQPAELEDSGVYFCASSQDAIGYTFGSGTRLTVV.

This clonotype has ten or more counts. The V call is TRBV14, the J call TRBJ2-6; no clear D. CDR1 is SGHDN and CDR2 is FVKESK in the germline V gene. V was cut by 5 bases and J by 1 base, with 9 bases left in between. There are 15 residues in the CDR3. The CDR3 sequence is CASSYSLSGANVLTF. CDR3 sequence (DNA): TGTGCCAGCAGCTACAGCTTATCTGGGGCCAACGTCCTGACTTTC.

This clonotype was counted ten times or more. The V call is TRBV18, the J call TRBJ2-6, with D perhaps matching TRBD1 (5 bases). This CDR3 spans 17 amino acids. Germline CDR1 is KGHSH and CDR2 is LQKENI. V was shortened by 4 bases and J by 2 bases, with 15 bases between the two germline ends. The CDR3 DNA follows: TGTGCCAGCTCACTTTCGACAGTTGGGACTGGGGCCAACGTCCTGACTTTC. As protein: CASSLSTVGTGANVLTF. The whole variable domain, filled in from reference TRBV18 and TRBJ2-6, reads NAGVMQNPRHLVRRRGQEARLRCSPMKGHSHVYWYRQLPEEGLKFMVYLQKENIIDESGMPKERFSAEFPKEGPSILRIQQVVRGDSAAYFCASSLSTVGTGANVLTFGAGSRLTVL.

CDR3 residues: CSAKRGGFYNEQFF. As DNA, the CDR3 is TGCAGTGCTAAACGGGGGGGCTTCTACAATGAGCAGTTCTTC. This chain links TRBV20-1 with TRBJ2-1, with 8 bases aligning to TRBD2. This CDR3 has 14 residues. V trimming: 4 bases; J trimming: 3 bases; junction bases outside the gene matches: 5. CDR1 and CDR2 from the germline V gene are DFQATT and SNEGSKA (reference sequence).

The rearrangement links TRBV7-9 to TRBJ2-7; possible D gene TRBD2, 6 bases. The V and J ends lost 2 bases and 11 bases respectively, with 10 bases between them. This CDR3 is built from 11 residues. The germline CDR1 and CDR2 sequences are SEHNR and FQNEAQ (reference sequence). The CDR3: CASSLSGGEYF. In DNA, the CDR3 is TGTGCCAGCAGCTTAAGTGGCGGGGAGTACTTC.

This clonotype was found a few times. This chain uses TRBV4-3 with TRBJ2-2; TRBD2 agrees at 7 bases. V trimming: 0 bases; J trimming: 6 bases; junction bases outside the gene matches: 10. This CDR3 has 17 amino acids. Germline CDR1 is LGHNA and CDR2 is YSLEER. CDR3 sequence (DNA): TGCGCCAGCAGCCAAGAGGTCGGACGGGAGGAGGCCGGGGAGCTGTTTTTT. Residues: CASSQEVGREEAGELFF.

This clonotype was recorded at least ten times. The gene calls are TRBV29-1 and TRBJ1-1; D unclear. Per the germline V gene, CDR1 is SQVTM and CDR2 is ANQGSEA. Trimming removed 5 bases from V and 0 bases from J, with 19 bases in between. CDR3 length equals 16 residues. CDR3 DNA sequence: TGCAGCGTTCAGAGGACCTACCGGAGCATGAACACTGAAGCTTTCTTT. It is translated as CSVQRTYRSMNTEAFF. Full variable domain (rest looked up from reference TRBV29-1 and TRBJ1-1): SAVISQKPSRDICQRGTSLTIQCQVDSQVTMMFWYRQQPGQSLTLIATANQGSEATYESGFVIDKFPISRPNLTFSTLTVSNMSPEDSSIYLCSVQRTYRSMNTEAFFGQGTRLTVV.

In this sample, this clonotype turned up many times. The chain couples TRBV7-8 to TRBJ1-6; a possible D gene is TRBD1 (5 bases). The germline CDR1 and CDR2 sequences are SGHVS and FQNEAQ. Trimming took 0 bases from V and 9 from J, leaving 12 bases between them. CDR3 length: 15 amino acids. The CDR3 protein is CASSLARDGISPLHF. For the CDR3, the DNA is TGTGCCAGCAGCTTAGCCAGGGACGGGATTTCACCCCTCCACTTT.

This clonotype was counted at least ten times. This chain uses TRBV28 with TRBJ2-1; TRBD1 aligns across 9 bases. The CDR3 totals 17 residues. Germline CDR1 is MDHEN and CDR2 is SYDVKM. V shed 5 bases, J shed 1 base, and the junction held 9 bases outside the gene matches. In DNA, the CDR3 is TGTGCCAGCAGTCCCCCATCGGGACAGGGATCCTACAATGAGCAGTTCTTC. This sequence encodes CASSPPSGQGSYNEQFF.

Ten or more counts support this clonotype. The V and J genes are TRBV5-1 and TRBJ1-4; 8 bases map to TRBD1. Germline lookup yields CDR1 SGHRS and CDR2 YFSETQ. The ends lost 0 bases at V and 5 bases at J; junction bases unmatched: 0. This CDR3 spans 14 amino acids. The DNA for the CDR3 is TGCGCCAGCAGCTTGGACAGGGGGAATGAAAAACTGTTTTTT. Amino acid sequence: CASSLDRGNEKLFF.

The chain is built from TRBV19 and TRBJ1-5; D possibly corresponds to TRBD1 (6 bases). The CDR3 is 15 residues long. Trimming removed 0 bases from V and 4 bases from J, with 10 bases in between. Germline V gives CDR1 LNHDA, CDR2 SQIVND (reference sequence). The DNA for the CDR3 is TGTGCCAGTAGTATAGATTCCAGGGGTAATCAGCCCCAGCATTTT. Encoded protein: CASSIDSRGNQPQHF.

This clonotype appeared many times. The DNA of the CDR3 is TGTGCCAGCAGCTTGGGAGGCGCTGGCTATGGCTACACCTTC. It translates to CASSLGGAGYGYTF. This chain uses TRBV7-9 with TRBJ1-2; D is unresolved. CDR1 is SEHNR and CDR2 is FQNEAQ in the germline V gene (reference sequence). V dropped 3 bases and J dropped 4 bases, with 12 bases sitting between them. CDR3 size: 14 residues.

There are many counts of this clonotype. V usage is TRBV29-1 and J usage is TRBJ1-2, with D possibly TRBD1 on 5 matching bases. The CDR3 has 14 residues. The germline V and J ends were trimmed by 8 bases and 2 bases, with 18 bases remaining between them. Germline values: CDR1 SQVTM, CDR2 ANQGSEA. The CDR3 protein is CSSDQGSGNYGYTF. CDR3 nucleotide sequence: TGCAGCTCAGACCAGGGATCCGGCAACTATGGCTACACCTTC.

The chain carries TRBV9 and TRBJ2-2; 12 positions agree with TRBD1. There are 17 residues in the CDR3. Per the germline V gene, CDR1 is SGDLS and CDR2 is YYNGEE. Germline trimming cut 4 bases from V and 4 bases from J; bases unmatched to any gene: 8. Here the CDR3 DNA reads TGTGCCAGCAGCACGGGACAGGGGGCGCGAGGCACCGGGGAGCTGTTTTTT. Translating gives CASSTGQGARGTGELFF.

This clonotype was observed a few times. The chain is built from TRBV5-5 and TRBJ2-6; a weak D match, TRBD1 (5 bases). Per the germline V gene, CDR1 is SGHKS and CDR2 is YYEKEE (reference sequence). The CDR3 runs 17 residues. Trimming removed 4 bases from V and 0 bases from J, with 14 bases in between. The CDR3 reads CASSPGYFSSGANVLTF. The DNA of the CDR3 is TGTGCCAGCAGCCCAGGGTACTTCAGCTCTGGGGCCAACGTCCTGACTTTC.

This clonotype appeared many times. The chain employs TRBV4-3 and TRBJ2-3, with D unclear. Trimming left V 2 bases short and J 5 bases short, with 11 bases between. The V gene's germline CDR1 is LGHNA and CDR2 YSLEER. The CDR3 loop spans 14 amino acids. The CDR3 sequence: CASSQYYFGDTQYF. In DNA, the CDR3 is TGCGCCAGCAGCCAATACTACTTCGGAGATACGCAGTATTTT.

The J gene is TRBJ2-1, the V gene TRBV10-3, with 7 positions matching TRBD2. The CDR3 consists of 14 residues. The V and J ends lost 6 bases and 9 bases, in that order; junction bases with no gene match: 11. The germline V gene has CDR1 ENHRY and CDR2 SYGVKD. The CDR3 nucleotides read TGTGCCATCAGAGAAAGCGGGATGGTCGGTGAGCAGTTCTTC. Translated: CAIRESGMVGEQFF.

This clonotype has more than one count but fewer than ten. V is TRBV14 and J is TRBJ2-2; no definite D call. Between the trimmed V and J ends, which lost 8 bases and 0 bases, there was a span of 10 bases. CDR3 length equals 14 residues. CDR1 and CDR2 from the germline V gene are SGHDN and FVKESK. The CDR3 protein is CASSVPANTGELFF. For the CDR3, the DNA is TGTGCCAGCTCGGTGCCCGCGAACACCGGGGAGCTGTTTTTT. Based on the CDR3 plus reference TRBV14 and TRBJ2-2, the full variable domain is EAGVTQFPSHSVIEKGQTVTLRCDPISGHDNLYWYRRVMGKEIKFLLHFVKESKQDESGMPNNRFLAERTGGTYSTLKVQPAELEDSGVYFCASSVPANTGELFFGEGSRLTVL.

This clonotype was seen ten or more times. For the CDR3, the DNA is TGCAGCGTTGGTGACAGCCTTACTGAAGCTTTCTTT. Its protein product is CSVGDSLTEAFF. The chain employs TRBV29-1 and TRBJ1-1; tentative D call: TRBD1 (5 bases). Germline CDR1 reads SQVTM; CDR2 reads ANQGSEA. This CDR3 region has 12 residues. Trimming took 4 bases from V and 5 from J, leaving 11 bases between them.

The rearrangement joins TRBV19 to TRBJ1-5, with D possibly matching TRBD1 (6 bases). V was clipped by 6 bases and J by 0 bases, with 12 bases between them. Germline V gene data show CDR1 as LNHDA and CDR2 as SQIVND (reference sequence). This CDR3 is built from 15 residues. The CDR3 loop reads CASSGGQSSNQPQHF. The CDR3 region has the DNA TGTGCCAGTAGCGGAGGACAGAGTAGCAATCAGCCCCAGCATTTT.

The table lists this clonotype with many counts. This chain links TRBV2 with TRBJ2-7; D is unclear. V was trimmed by 6 bases and J by 1 base, leaving 4 bases between them. There are 11 residues in the CDR3. Per germline, CDR1 SNHLY and CDR2 FYNNEI. The CDR3 reads CASRASYEQYF. In DNA form, the CDR3 reads TGTGCCAGCAGGGCTTCCTACGAGCAGTACTTC.

This chain uses TRBV11-2 with TRBJ1-2; no clear D gene. The ends were cut back, 1 base at V and 4 bases at J, with 7 bases in the middle. Germline V lookup: CDR1 SGHAT, CDR2 FQNNGV. The CDR3 loop spans 13 amino acids. CDR3 sequence reads: CASSLAHSYGYTF. The CDR3 bases are TGTGCCAGCAGCTTAGCCCACAGCTATGGCTACACCTTC.

This chain links TRBV6-1 with TRBJ2-1; possible D gene TRBD2, 5 bases. The CDR3 runs to 15 residues. Trimming took off 4 bases at V and 3 bases at J, with 13 bases between the two ends. Germline V gene lookup returns CDR1 MNHNS and CDR2 SASEGT. As DNA, the CDR3 is TGTGCCAGCAGTGCTGGGAGACCCTACTACAATGAGCAGTTCTTC. This translates into CASSAGRPYYNEQFF.

This clonotype was counted at least ten times. J is TRBJ2-2 and V is TRBV18; D not resolved. Germline V lookup: CDR1 KGHSH, CDR2 LQKENI. The CDR3 extends over 13 amino acids. V shed 6 bases and J shed 5 bases, with 10 bases lying between them. In DNA form, the CDR3 reads TGTGCCAGCTCTCCTAGTCGGACCGGGGAGCTGTTTTTT. It codes for CASSPSRTGELFF.

The genes are TRBV27 and TRBJ2-1, with D tentatively TRBD1 (5 bases). The V end was cut by 5 bases, the J end by 9 bases, with 17 bases between. Germline loops: CDR1 MNHEY, CDR2 SMNVEV (reference sequence). The CDR3 length is 14 residues. The CDR3 here is CASSRTPVSGEQFF. CDR3 DNA: TGTGCCAGCAGTCGGACACCCGTTTCCGGTGAGCAGTTCTTC.